Below are 2 T cell receptor beta chains sequenced from a single sample in a study of radiotherapy plus CTLA-4 blockade in lung cancer. Sequencing was performed with immunoSEQ multiplex PCR; in TCRdb, only in-frame clones are kept and a portion is missing. The sample comprises 35,000 to 45,000 clones, 70% to 80% of which are singletons, and about 2.7% rests with the top ten. Sequenced here: peripheral blood, sampled from a patient treated with radiotherapy plus ipilimumab. The receptors come from a human donor with non-small cell lung cancer whose response to radiotherapy plus ipilimumab could not be evaluated.

CDR3 in DNA: TGTGCCAGCCAGGGACAGTTCTACGAGCAGTACTTC. Translation gives CASQGQFYEQYF. This chain connects TRBV6-5 to TRBJ2-7; 7 bases are a match to TRBD1. V was clipped by 8 bases and J by 3 bases; unmatched bases: 4. Germline V gene lookup returns CDR1 MNHEY and CDR2 SVGAGI. The CDR3 is 12 residues long.

The rearrangement links TRBV28 to TRBJ1-2; the match to TRBD1 covers 9 bases. V trimming: 5 bases; J trimming: 4 bases; junction bases outside the gene matches: 8. Germline V lookup: CDR1 MDHEN, CDR2 SYDVKM. This CDR3 region has 15 residues. The CDR3 protein is CASSMHPGQGYGYTF. Written as DNA, the CDR3 is TGTGCCAGCAGTATGCACCCGGGACAGGGCTATGGCTACACCTTC.